These 32 T cell receptor beta chains originate from one sample sequenced in a study of blood T cell repertoires in COVID-19. This table comes from immunoSEQ multiplex PCR, and its TCRdb copy is limited to in-frame clones, with some not included. The profile shows 30,000 to 40,000 clones, around 84% of them singletons. Sequencing used peripheral blood. The receptors were gathered from a man aged 60 to 69 with COVID-19, enrolled during active disease.

The chain combines TRBV9 with TRBJ2-1, with 13 bases that match TRBD2. The CDR3 runs to 14 residues. Trimming removed 3 bases from V and 10 bases from J; junction bases left unmatched: 4. Germline V CDR1 and CDR2: SGDLS, YYNGEE. Here the CDR3 reads CASSALLAGGEQFF. As DNA, the CDR3 is TGTGCCAGCAGCGCACTACTAGCGGGAGGGGAGCAGTTCTTC.

The CDR3 sequence: CASSAANALYGYTF. The CDR3, as DNA: TGTGCCAGCAGCGCCGCCAACGCGCTCTATGGCTACACCTTC. The rearrangement uses TRBV9 and TRBJ1-2, with D unresolved. Germline V gene data show CDR1 as SGDLS and CDR2 as YYNGEE. Trimming left V 3 bases short and J 4 bases short, with 13 bases between. This CDR3 has 14 residues. Using reference TRBV9 and TRBJ1-2 for the parts outside the CDR3, the full variable domain is DSGVTQTPKHLITATGQRVTLRCSPRSGDLSVYWYQQSLDQGLQFLIQYYNGEERAKGNILERFSAQQFPDLHSELNLSSLELGDSALYFCASSAANALYGYTFGSGTRLTVV.

The chain recombines TRBV6-5 with TRBJ1-2, with D perhaps matching TRBD1 (6 bases). Trimming removed 6 bases at V and 5 bases at J, with 13 bases between. The CDR3 spans 13 residues. CDR1 and CDR2 from the germline V gene are MNHEY and SVGAGI. The CDR3 spells CASSRTGTYGYTF. The CDR3 DNA follows: TGTGCCAGCAGCCGCACAGGGACGTATGGCTACACCTTC.

This chain links TRBV28 with TRBJ2-7; 10 nucleotides match TRBD1. This CDR3 has 15 amino acids. The germline V gene encodes CDR1 MDHEN and CDR2 SYDVKM. V trimming: 5 bases; J trimming: 5 bases; junction bases outside the gene matches: 9. CDR3 coding DNA: TGTGCCAGCAGTACTGGGGGACAGGGGTTCCACGAGCAGTACTTC. This gives the protein CASSTGGQGFHEQYF. The entire variable domain, with the rest obtained from reference TRBV28 and TRBJ2-7, is as follows: DVKVTQSSRYLVKRTGEKVFLECVQDMDHENMFWYRQDPGLGLRLIYFSYDVKMKEKGDIPEGYSVSREKKERFSLILESASTNQTSMYLCASSTGGQGFHEQYFGPGTRLTVT.

This chain connects TRBV18 to TRBJ2-3; TRBD2 aligns across 10 bases. Germline CDR1 and CDR2: KGHSH and LQKENI. The ends lost 3 bases at V and 2 bases at J; junction bases unmatched: 5. This CDR3 has 16 amino acids. The DNA for the CDR3 is TGTGCCAGCTCACCGAAACTAGCGGGGAACACAGATACGCAGTATTTT. Protein: CASSPKLAGNTDTQYF.

The chain employs TRBV15 and TRBJ2-7; possible D gene TRBD1, 5 bases. The CDR3 has 13 residues. CDR1 and CDR2 (germline): LNHNV, YYDKDF (reference sequence). V dropped 6 bases and J dropped 3 bases, with 12 bases sitting between them. The CDR3 loop reads CATSLDSRYEQYF. Here the CDR3 DNA reads TGTGCCACCAGTCTTGACAGTCGCTACGAGCAGTACTTC.

The chain links TRBV11-2 to TRBJ1-2, with D perhaps matching TRBD1 (6 bases). Looked up from germline, CDR1 is SGHAT and CDR2 is FQNNGV. The length of the CDR3 is 15 residues. Deletions cut 1 base from V and 2 bases from J, with 11 bases between. The CDR3 DNA sequence: TGTGCCAGCAGCTTAGCTCCAGGGGCAAACTATGGCTACACCTTC. Translating it yields CASSLAPGANYGYTF.

The gene calls are TRBV2 and TRBJ1-4; D is ambiguous. This CDR3 is 18 amino acids long. Germline lookup yields CDR1 SNHLY and CDR2 FYNNEI. The V gene lost 2 bases and the J gene lost 2 bases, with 18 bases spanning the gap. The CDR3 loop is CASSERAPRAGTNEKLFF. The CDR3 DNA sequence: TGTGCCAGCAGTGAAAGGGCCCCTCGGGCGGGCACTAATGAAAAACTGTTTTTT.

The gene calls are TRBV7-9 and TRBJ2-2; 7 bases fit TRBD2. Germline values: CDR1 SEHNR, CDR2 FQNEAQ (reference sequence). This CDR3 has 16 residues. V was clipped by 5 bases and J by 3 bases; unmatched bases: 9. CDR3 sequence reads: CASSRRLAGDTGELFF. The CDR3 DNA reads TGTGCCAGCAGCCGACGACTGGCGGGGGACACCGGGGAGCTGTTTTTT.

This chain links TRBV10-3 with TRBJ1-5; TRBD1 matches at 9 bases. Germline loops: CDR1 ENHRY, CDR2 SYGVKD. Trimming removed 8 bases from V and 3 bases from J; junction bases left unmatched: 8. The CDR3 has 15 residues. The DNA for the CDR3 is TGTGCCATCGGTCTGGGACAGGGATACAATCAGCCCCAGCATTTT. Translated: CAIGLGQGYNQPQHF.

This chain joins TRBV27 and TRBJ1-2; D is uncertain. The CDR3 has 13 residues. V lost 2 bases to trimming and J lost 4 bases, with 8 bases between them. Germline lookup yields CDR1 MNHEY and CDR2 SMNVEV (reference sequence). The CDR3 bases are TGTGCCAGCAGTTTAGCAGGCAGCTATGGCTACACCTTC. It encodes CASSLAGSYGYTF.

This sequence joins TRBV12-3 or TRBV12-4 and TRBJ1-5; D is uncertain. Trimming removed 5 bases from V and 5 bases from J, with 7 bases in between. This CDR3 comprises 12 residues. CDR3: CASSPSHQPQHF. The CDR3 DNA follows: TGTGCCAGCAGTCCGTCTCATCAGCCCCAGCATTTT.

This chain joins TRBV7-8 and TRBJ1-1; tentative D call: TRBD1 (5 bases). The CDR3 extends over 12 amino acids. Per germline, CDR1 SGHVS and CDR2 FQNEAQ. V shed 7 bases and J shed 5 bases, with 11 bases lying between them. The DNA of the CDR3 is TGTGCCAGCACCCTCGGGGGGACTGAAGCTTTCTTT. It encodes CASTLGGTEAFF.

The CDR3 is CASSFDRLPTSGNVYEQYF. CDR3 sequence (DNA): TGTGCCAGCAGTTTCGACCGTCTCCCTACTAGCGGGAATGTATACGAGCAGTACTTC. This chain uses TRBV27 with TRBJ2-7; 10 positions agree with TRBD2. CDR1 and CDR2 from the germline V gene are MNHEY and SMNVEV (reference sequence). V gave up 3 bases and J gave up 4 bases; unmatched junction bases: 18. The CDR3 is 19 residues long.

V and J are TRBV19 and TRBJ1-2; 7 nucleotides agree with TRBD1. Per germline, CDR1 LNHDA and CDR2 SQIVND (reference sequence). The CDR3 is 12 residues long. The junction had 4 bases not matched to a gene; V was cut back by 5 bases and J by 7 bases. The CDR3 loop reads CASSSYRGGYTF. DNA for the CDR3: TGTGCCAGTAGTTCTTACAGGGGTGGCTACACCTTC. Drawing the rest from reference TRBV19 and TRBJ1-2, the complete variable domain is DGGITQSPKYLFRKEGQNVTLSCEQNLNHDAMYWYRQDPGQGLRLIYYSQIVNDFQKGDIAEGYSVSREKKESFPLTVTSAQKNPTAFYLCASSSYRGGYTFGSGTRLTVV.

The rearrangement uses TRBV19 and TRBJ1-2; D ambiguous. The V gene's germline CDR1 is LNHDA and CDR2 SQIVND (reference sequence). This CDR3 contains 14 residues. V was trimmed by 1 base and J by 1 base, leaving 7 bases between them. The CDR3 DNA is TGTGCCAGTAGTATAGTTGGAGTTAACTATGGCTACACCTTC. This encodes CASSIVGVNYGYTF.

In DNA, the CDR3 is TGCAGTGCTAGTCGCGGGGGAGCAGGCTATGGCTACACCTTC. As protein: CSASRGGAGYGYTF. The chain recombines TRBV20-1 with TRBJ1-2; D is perhaps TRBD1 (5 bases). Trimming shortened V by 3 bases and J by 4 bases, and 15 bases separated the two germline ends. The CDR3 is 14 amino acids. Germline loops: CDR1 DFQATT, CDR2 SNEGSKA (reference sequence).

This clone appeared once. The CDR3: CAIRQGAGKNIQYF. The CDR3 DNA sequence: TGTGCCATCAGACAGGGGGCCGGCAAAAACATTCAGTACTTC. The rearrangement links TRBV10-3 to TRBJ2-4; the match to TRBD1 covers 9 bases. The CDR3 spans 14 residues. V lost 6 bases and J lost 3; bases outside the gene matches: 3. From germline, CDR1 is ENHRY and CDR2 SYGVKD.

This sequence joins TRBV7-9 and TRBJ1-5; D is undetermined. The germline V and J ends were trimmed by 1 base and 4 bases, with 11 bases remaining between them. Germline CDR1 SEHNR, CDR2 FQNEAQ (reference sequence). The CDR3 sequence is 15 residues long. The CDR3 nucleotides read TGTGCCAGCAGCTTAGATCGGTCTGTTAATCAGCCCCAGCATTTT. Protein product: CASSLDRSVNQPQHF.

The gene calls are TRBV2 and TRBJ1-1; D remains ambiguous. Trimming took off 1 base at V and 6 bases at J, with 12 bases between the two ends. CDR1 SNHLY and CDR2 FYNNEI come from the germline V gene. This CDR3 is 14 amino acids long. CDR3 bases: TGTGCCAGCAGTGAAGGGTTTGTAGTTCCTGAAGCTTTCTTT. It translates to CASSEGFVVPEAFF.

The chain employs TRBV6-5 and TRBJ1-1, with D hard to call. This CDR3 region has 14 residues. The V gene's germline CDR1 is MNHEY and CDR2 SVGAGI. With 7 bases removed from V and 1 base from J, the gap between germline ends came to 13 bases. The CDR3 DNA follows: TGTGCCAGCAATATGCGCATCGGGAACACTGAAGCTTTCTTT. Translating gives CASNMRIGNTEAFF.

This CDR3 is CASSYRDRNTIYF. As DNA, the CDR3 is TGTGCCAGCAGTTACAGGGACAGGAACACCATATATTTT. J is TRBJ1-3 and V is TRBV6-5; 8 bases line up with TRBD1. V was pared by 2 bases and J by 7 bases, with 1 base of the junction left unmatched. Germline values: CDR1 MNHEY, CDR2 SVGAGI. The CDR3 spans 13 residues.

This clone came up a few times. The CDR3 here is CASSLSAGVGETQYF. The CDR3 DNA reads TGTGCCAGCAGTTTATCAGCGGGAGTTGGAGAGACCCAGTACTTC. The chain joins TRBV28 to TRBJ2-5; 8 nucleotides agree with TRBD2. The CDR3 is made up of 15 amino acids. Germline V lookup: CDR1 MDHEN, CDR2 SYDVKM. With V trimmed by 1 base and J by 4 bases, 5 bases remained unmatched.

This sequence joins TRBV27 and TRBJ2-4; D gene unclear. The CDR3 spans 16 residues. V was cut by 3 bases and J by 0 bases, with 12 bases left in between. CDR1 is MNHEY and CDR2 is SMNVEV in the germline V gene (reference sequence). CDR3 in DNA: TGTGCCAGCAGTTTTGGTTGGTTACTAGCCAAAAACATTCAGTACTTC. It encodes CASSFGWLLAKNIQYF.

This CDR3 is CASSLNPGVTPQPQHF. The CDR3 DNA reads TGTGCCAGCAGCCTCAATCCGGGGGTTACCCCCCAGCCCCAGCATTTT. V usage is TRBV7-2 and J usage is TRBJ1-5; tentatively, D is TRBD1 (5 bases). Germline-derived CDR1 and CDR2 are SGHTA and FQGNSA. This CDR3 has 16 residues. V was trimmed by 5 bases and J by 7 bases, leaving 21 bases between them.

The chain links TRBV7-8 to TRBJ2-1, with 8 nucleotides matching TRBD2. With 1 base clipped from V and 3 bases from J, the junction kept 8 bases outside the gene matches. Germline V gives CDR1 SGHVS, CDR2 FQNEAQ. This CDR3 comprises 17 residues. The CDR3 is CASSLDPAGAVYNEQFF. CDR3 coding DNA: TGTGCCAGCAGCTTAGATCCAGCGGGAGCTGTCTACAATGAGCAGTTCTTC.

The rearrangement links TRBV11-2 to TRBJ2-1; 10 bases line up with TRBD1. The CDR3 covers 15 residues. V lost 1 base, J lost 9 bases, and 6 bases stayed unmatched. Germline V lookup: CDR1 SGHAT, CDR2 FQNNGV. The CDR3 here is CASSLAGTGAGEQFF. The CDR3 bases are TGTGCCAGCAGCTTAGCCGGGACAGGGGCAGGTGAGCAGTTCTTC.

CDR3 nucleotide sequence: TGTGCCAGCAGCTACAGGACAGATCAAGAGACCCAGTACTTC. It codes for CASSYRTDQETQYF. The rearrangement links TRBV7-9 to TRBJ2-5; weak D call: TRBD1 (6 bases). The germline V gene encodes CDR1 SEHNR and CDR2 FQNEAQ (reference sequence). CDR3 length: 14 amino acids. Between the trimmed V and J ends, which lost 4 bases and 2 bases, there was a span of 11 bases.

The chain is built from TRBV9 and TRBJ1-1, with D hard to call. Trimming took 0 bases from V and 0 from J, leaving 3 bases between them. The CDR3 length is 13 residues. The V gene's germline CDR1 is SGDLS and CDR2 YYNGEE. The CDR3 nucleotides are TGTGCCAGCAGCGTAGAGCTGAACACTGAAGCTTTCTTT. Translating gives CASSVELNTEAFF.

This clone was recorded a few times. The J gene is TRBJ1-5, the V gene TRBV23-1; tentative D call: TRBD1 (5 bases). TRBV23-1 falls under the ORF class, with uncertain function. Between the trimmed V and J ends, which lost 4 bases and 6 bases, there was a span of 13 bases. The CDR3 length is 14 residues. The CDR3 region has the DNA TGCGCCAGCAGTCGTGCGCAGGGATGTCAGCCCCAGCATTTT. It encodes CASSRAQGCQPQHF.

This rearrangement joins TRBV28 to TRBJ2-6, with TRBD2 matching over 8 bases. The CDR3 contains 16 residues. Germline CDR1 reads MDHEN; CDR2 reads SYDVKM. V gave up 6 bases and J gave up 3 bases; unmatched junction bases: 7. CDR3 coding DNA: TGTGCCAGCAGAACCGGGGGGGCAAATGGGGCCAACGTCCTGACTTTC. This translates into CASRTGGANGANVLTF.

In this sample, this clone turned up a few times. The chain recombines TRBV20-1 with TRBJ2-7; 9 bases agree with TRBD2. Germline V gene sequence: CDR1 DFQATT, CDR2 SNEGSKA (reference sequence). The length of the CDR3 is 15 residues. After removal of 3 bases from V and 4 bases from J, the junction contained 10 bases not matched to a gene. The CDR3 is CSASNVAGERYEQYF. The CDR3 DNA follows: TGCAGTGCTAGTAATGTAGCGGGAGAACGGTACGAGCAGTACTTC.